The entry below describes one T cell receptor (beta chain). These data originate in a study of blood T cell repertoires in COVID-19. This CDR3 region has 17 residues. V was clipped by 3 bases and J by 5 bases; unmatched bases: 10. CDR1 and CDR2 from the germline V gene are ENHRY and SYGVKD. Libraries were prepared by immunoSEQ multiplex PCR; TCRdb keeps only in-frame clonotypes and omits some of them. The data contain about 330,000 clones, over 75% of them seen just once; the ten biggest clones take up 1%. The sequenced material came from PBMCs or T cells enriched from blood (not recorded which). This clonotype was sampled from a woman aged 25 to 39 who had recovered from COVID-19. The J gene is TRBJ2-2, the V gene TRBV10-3; 9 nucleotides line up with TRBD2. The CDR3 protein is CAISDGERGAGTGELFF. CDR3 sequence (DNA): TGTGCCATCAGTGACGGGGAGCGGGGGGCCGGAACCGGGGAGCTGTTTTTT.